Each of the 29 T cell receptor beta chains below was sequenced from the same sample in a study of T cell responses to AZD1222 COVID-19 vaccine. Sequencing used immunoSEQ multiplex PCR; TCRdb keeps in-frame clones, though not all of them. The data contain about 120,000 clones, about 86% of them singletons. Sequenced material: peripheral blood, taken 28 days after the second AZD1222 dose. The source of these receptors is an adult who received the AZD1222 COVID-19 vaccine.

The chain carries TRBV5-3 and TRBJ2-1, with D tentatively TRBD1 or TRBD2 (7 bases each). TRBV5-3 is annotated as an ORF whose role is uncertain. Trimming took 10 bases from V and 1 from J, leaving 12 bases between them. This CDR3 comprises 13 residues. Written as DNA, the CDR3 is TGTGCCGGTCAGGGGGGGTCCTACAATGAGCAGTTCTTC. Amino acid sequence: CAGQGGSYNEQFF.

This chain joins TRBV6-2 or TRBV6-3 and TRBJ1-5; unclear D gene. Looked up from germline, CDR1 is MNHEY and CDR2 is SVGEGT. Deletions cut 6 bases from V and 3 bases from J, with 9 bases between. The CDR3 runs to 13 residues. In nucleotides, the CDR3 is TGTGCCAGCAGCGACGGCTTCAATCAGCCCCAGCATTTT. It is translated as CASSDGFNQPQHF.

A word on this clone: A junction end diverges from the germline sequence, so it may reflect a read error. The rearrangement joins TRBV7-2 to TRBJ2-7, with unresolved D. Germline V gene data show CDR1 as SGHTA and CDR2 as FQGNSA. The CDR3 covers 11 residues. In DNA form, the CDR3 reads TGTGCCAGCAGCTTATCCTTCGAGCAGTACTTC. It codes for CASSLSFEQYF.

The V gene is TRBV7-9, the J gene TRBJ1-1; tentative D call: TRBD1 (6 bases). The germline V gene encodes CDR1 SEHNR and CDR2 FQNEAQ (reference sequence). V was cut by 8 bases and J by 6 bases, with 22 bases left in between. The CDR3 length is 15 residues. CDR3 DNA: TGTGCCAGCCGGGGGCCTCCAGGGGATAATCCTGAAGCTTTCTTT. The encoded protein is CASRGPPGDNPEAFF. The variable domain in full, with the rest retrieved from reference TRBV7-9 and TRBJ1-1, is DTGVSQNPRHKITKRGQNVTFRCDPISEHNRLYWYRQTLGQGPEFLTYFQNEAQLEKSRLLSDRFSAERPKGSFSTLEIQRTEQGDSAMYLCASRGPPGDNPEAFFGQGTRLTVV.

The rearrangement uses TRBV7-2 and TRBJ2-1; D is possibly TRBD1 or TRBD2 (5 bases each). Germline lookup yields CDR1 SGHTA and CDR2 FQGNSA. V was pared by 2 bases and J by 5 bases, with 19 bases between. The CDR3 length is 17 residues. The DNA for the CDR3 is TGTGCCAGCAGCTTACAATCGGGGCTACACCCCCACAATGAGCAGTTCTTC. Translating gives CASSLQSGLHPHNEQFF.

The chain uses TRBV28 and TRBJ1-3, with D maybe TRBD1 (5 bases). The length of the CDR3 is 15 residues. Germline CDR1 reads MDHEN; CDR2 reads SYDVKM. V shed 6 bases and J shed 3 bases, with 15 bases lying between them. This chain's CDR3 is CASSLGGAGGNTIYF. The CDR3 DNA is TGTGCCAGCAGCCTGGGTGGGGCGGGTGGAAACACCATATATTTT.

V is TRBV3-1 (or the pseudogene TRBV3-2) and J is TRBJ1-6, with TRBD1 matching over 8 bases. With V trimmed by 4 bases and J by 10 bases, 9 bases remained unmatched. Germline V gives CDR1 LGHDT, CDR2 YNNKEL (reference sequence). The CDR3 totals 15 residues. CDR3 sequence: CASSLRTGKSSPLHF. The CDR3 region has the DNA TGTGCCAGCAGCCTGCGGACAGGGAAATCCTCACCCCTCCACTTT.

CDR3 protein: CASSEVRLYTNQPQHF. CDR3 sequence (DNA): TGTGCCAGCAGTGAAGTAAGACTCTACACTAATCAGCCCCAGCATTTT. The chain recombines TRBV2 with TRBJ1-5; D remains unclear. The V end lost 1 base, the J end lost 4 bases, and 14 bases lay between the germline ends. Germline loops: CDR1 SNHLY, CDR2 FYNNEI. The CDR3 is made up of 16 amino acids.

The genes are TRBV11-1 and TRBJ2-3, with D perhaps assigned TRBD1 or TRBD2 (5 bases each). This CDR3 spans 15 amino acids. Germline CDR1 is SGHAT and CDR2 is FQDESV (reference sequence). Between the trimmed V and J ends, which lost 5 bases and 1 base, there was a span of 13 bases. Here the CDR3 reads CASSRTRGGTDTQYF. CDR3 in DNA: TGTGCCAGCAGCCGTACTAGGGGAGGCACAGATACGCAGTATTTT. Combining the CDR3 with reference TRBV11-1 and TRBJ2-3 gives the whole variable domain EAEVAQSPRYKITEKSQAVAFWCDPISGHATLYWYRQILGQGPELLVQFQDESVVDDSQLPKDRFSAERLKGVDSTLKIQPAELGDSAMYLCASSRTRGGTDTQYFGPGTRLTVL.

The chain couples TRBV9 to TRBJ1-6; 9 nucleotides agree with TRBD1. The V segment lost 4 bases and the J segment 9 bases; nucleotides outside the gene matches: 5. The CDR3 has 14 residues. Germline V gene lookup returns CDR1 SGDLS and CDR2 YYNGEE. The CDR3 nucleotides read TGTGCCAGCAGCTTACAGGGGGCCGGTTCACCCCTCCACTTT. Protein product: CASSLQGAGSPLHF.

This chain connects TRBV10-1 to TRBJ1-1; D is unclear. The CDR3 has 13 residues. The germline V and J ends were trimmed by 7 bases and 3 bases, with 12 bases remaining between them. Germline CDR1 WNHNN, CDR2 SYGVQD (reference sequence). The CDR3 nucleotides are TGCGCCAGCAAGAGGGCGGGCGACACTGAAGCTTTCTTT. The encoded protein is CASKRAGDTEAFF.

V gene TRBV6-5 combines with J gene TRBJ2-7, with 10 bases fitting TRBD1. The V segment lost 6 bases and the J segment 3 bases; nucleotides outside the gene matches: 5. The CDR3 extends over 14 amino acids. From germline, CDR1 is MNHEY and CDR2 SVGAGI. The CDR3 DNA follows: TGTGCCAGCAGCCCAGACAGGGGGCTCTACGAGCAGTACTTC. Amino acid sequence: CASSPDRGLYEQYF.

The chain recombines TRBV7-9 with TRBJ2-1, with 8 positions matching TRBD2. This CDR3 spans 16 amino acids. Germline CDR1 SEHNR, CDR2 FQNEAQ (reference sequence). After removal of 2 bases from V and 5 bases from J, the junction contained 8 bases not matched to a gene. In DNA, the CDR3 is TGTGCCAGCAGCTTAATCTCCGGGGGGGTAAACAATGAGCAGTTCTTC. Protein: CASSLISGGVNNEQFF.

The V and J genes are TRBV2 and TRBJ1-1; D possibly corresponds to TRBD1 (5 bases). The CDR3 runs to 10 residues. Germline CDR1 reads SNHLY; CDR2 reads FYNNEI. The V and J ends lost 8 bases and 5 bases respectively, with 6 bases between them. The CDR3 coding sequence is TGTGCCAGCGGGGGAACTGAAGCTTTCTTT. Protein sequence: CASGGTEAFF. Full variable domain (outside the CDR3, taken from reference TRBV2 and TRBJ1-1): EPEVTQTPSHQVTQMGQEVILRCVPISNHLYFYWYRQILGQKVEFLVSFYNNEISEKSEIFDDQFSVERPDGSNFTLKIRSTKLEDSAMYFCASGGTEAFFGQGTRLTVV.

The chain carries TRBV5-1 and TRBJ2-2, with 8 bases that match TRBD2. Germline-derived CDR1 and CDR2 are SGHRS and YFSETQ. The length of the CDR3 is 15 residues. Trimming cost V 2 bases and J 5 bases; bases outside gene matches: 5. CDR3 coding DNA: TGCGCCAGCAGCTTCAGCGGGGGTGAGACCGGGGAGCTGTTTTTT. Translated: CASSFSGGETGELFF.

The chain has TRBV30 and TRBJ1-3; D may be TRBD1 (5 bases). Trimming stripped 3 bases from V and 2 bases from J, with 8 bases between. Germline assignment: CDR1 GTSNPN and CDR2 SVGIG (reference sequence). The CDR3 length is 13 residues. The chain's CDR3 is CAWRQVPGNTIYF. Here the CDR3 DNA reads TGTGCCTGGAGACAGGTCCCTGGAAACACCATATATTTT.

For this clone: Germline and junction disagree at one end, which may indicate a read error. The rearrangement uses TRBV10-3 and TRBJ2-7; D ambiguous. CDR1 and CDR2 from the germline V gene are ENHRY and SYGVKD. The CDR3 spans 12 residues. The CDR3 DNA reads as TGTGTCATCAGCGTCAGTTCCTACGAGCAGTACTTC. Translation: CVISVSSYEQYF.

This clone was counted once. The chain joins TRBV10-3 to TRBJ2-7, with 9 bases matching TRBD1. V shed 2 bases, J shed 4 bases, and the junction held 3 bases outside the gene matches. Per germline, CDR1 ENHRY and CDR2 SYGVKD. The CDR3 runs to 14 residues. The CDR3 loop is CAISEPGQGYEQYF. Written as DNA, the CDR3 is TGTGCCATCAGTGAGCCAGGACAGGGGTACGAGCAGTACTTC.

V and J are TRBV25-1 and TRBJ1-6; D perhaps matches TRBD1 (5 bases). Germline V lookup: CDR1 MGHDK, CDR2 SYGVNS. V was pared by 3 bases and J by 10 bases, with 13 bases between. The CDR3 covers 14 residues. The CDR3 is CASSDMGQISPLHF. The DNA for the CDR3 is TGTGCCAGCAGTGATATGGGGCAGATATCACCCCTCCACTTT.

V and J are TRBV18 and TRBJ1-2; TRBD1 matches 7 bases. CDR3 length equals 15 residues. Germline CDR1 and CDR2: KGHSH and LQKENI. Germline trimming cut 3 bases from V and 3 bases from J; bases unmatched to any gene: 7. The CDR3 nucleotides are TGTGCCAGCTCACCCAAGACAGGGAAATACTATGGCTACACCTTC. Translation: CASSPKTGKYYGYTF.

The rearrangement links TRBV2 to TRBJ1-2; 7 positions match TRBD1. Per the germline V gene, CDR1 is SNHLY and CDR2 is FYNNEI. V lost 4 bases and J lost 8; bases outside the gene matches: 7. This CDR3 region has 13 residues. The CDR3 sequence is CASSADRERGYTF. CDR3 bases: TGTGCCAGCAGTGCTGACAGGGAGCGGGGCTACACCTTC.

The chain links TRBV5-4 to TRBJ2-7; D possibly uses TRBD1 or TRBD2 (5 bases each). The CDR3 runs 15 residues. Per germline, CDR1 SGHNT and CDR2 YYREEE (reference sequence). Between the trimmed V and J ends, which lost 4 bases and 4 bases, there was a span of 18 bases. CDR3 sequence: CASSNKEVDSYEQYF. Here the CDR3 DNA reads TGTGCCAGCAGCAACAAGGAGGTCGACAGTTACGAGCAGTACTTC.

The rearrangement uses TRBV27 and TRBJ1-1; D gene uncertain. The CDR3 has 13 amino acids. The germline V and J ends were trimmed by 3 bases and 1 base, with 6 bases remaining between them. Germline values: CDR1 MNHEY, CDR2 SMNVEV (reference sequence). The CDR3, as DNA: TGTGCCAGCAGTTTGTTCAGGAACACTGAAGCTTTCTTT. It specifies CASSLFRNTEAFF.

The V and J genes are TRBV4-2 and TRBJ2-5, with 12 positions matching TRBD2. Per the germline V gene, CDR1 is LGHNA and CDR2 is YNFKEQ. CDR3 size: 15 residues. V lost 0 bases and J lost 5; bases outside the gene matches: 1. The chain's CDR3 is CASSQETSGGETQYF. The DNA for the CDR3 is TGTGCCAGCAGCCAAGAAACTAGCGGGGGGGAGACCCAGTACTTC.

V gene TRBV5-4 combines with J gene TRBJ2-5, with TRBD2 matching over 7 bases. Germline values: CDR1 SGHNT, CDR2 YYREEE (reference sequence). CDR3 length: 14 amino acids. J gave up 2 bases and V 4 bases, and 5 bases lay outside the gene matches. CDR3 protein: CASSVGLEQETQYF. The CDR3 nucleotides are TGTGCCAGCAGCGTTGGACTAGAACAAGAGACCCAGTACTTC.

This sequence joins TRBV6-5 and TRBJ2-1, with D maybe TRBD1 (5 bases). V was shortened by 7 bases and J by 5 bases, with 9 bases between the two germline ends. Germline lookup yields CDR1 MNHEY and CDR2 SVGAGI. The CDR3 consists of 12 residues. The CDR3 DNA reads TGTGCCAGCATGGACACTAACAATGAGCAGTTCTTC. Amino acids: CASMDTNNEQFF.

The rearrangement joins TRBV11-2 to TRBJ2-7, with D possibly being TRBD1 (6 bases). The V gene's germline CDR1 is SGHAT and CDR2 FQNNGV. This CDR3 comprises 13 residues. V dropped 7 bases and J dropped 4 bases, with 14 bases sitting between them. CDR3 in amino acids: CASNMPDRYEQYF. The CDR3 DNA reads as TGTGCCAGCAACATGCCTGACAGGTACGAGCAGTACTTC.

This sequence joins TRBV11-3 and TRBJ2-1; a possible D gene is TRBD2 (7 bases). V gave up 0 bases and J gave up 4 bases, with 10 bases separating them. CDR1 is SGHNT, CDR2 YENEEA, per germline. The length of the CDR3 is 15 residues. The CDR3 loop reads CASSLERGPYNEQFF. The DNA for the CDR3 is TGTGCCAGCAGCTTAGAGCGGGGGCCGTACAATGAGCAGTTCTTC.

This chain uses TRBV5-4 with TRBJ2-7, with D tentatively TRBD1 (6 bases). Germline CDR1 and CDR2: SGHNT and YYREEE (reference sequence). The CDR3 totals 15 residues. The V gene lost 0 bases and the J gene lost 5 bases, with 15 bases spanning the gap. CDR3 loop: CASSLGLGRGHEQYF. The CDR3, as DNA: TGTGCCAGCAGCTTGGGATTAGGCAGGGGCCACGAGCAGTACTTC.